The source of this TCR beta chain is a study of blood T cell repertoires in COVID-19. Study-level information: Specimens from acute and convalescent COVID-19 originated in the United States, Italy and Spain. PBMCs, B-cell-depleted T cells, or T cells were the source of the cDNA or gDNA that made up the material.

Original methodology: Reference gene primer amplification yielded estimated nucleated cell counts. Some clones are missing from TCRdb's copy, which holds only in-frame ones; the method was immunoSEQ multiplex PCR. V and J calls plus clone size are reproduced from that table; the DNA served to infer D and trimming. The table includes a few hundred thousand clones, around 89% detected once. CDR3 length: 14 amino acids. Germline V lookup: CDR1 SGHRS, CDR2 YFSETQ. The V end lost 6 bases, the J end lost 6 bases, and 19 bases lay between the germline ends. Participants' reported clinical history set cohort assignment.

What was sequenced was PBMCs or T cells enriched from blood (not recorded which). The clonotype originates from a middle-aged woman who had recovered from COVID-19. The chain is built from TRBV5-1 and TRBJ2-7; maybe TRBD2 (5 bases). The CDR3 sequence: CASKDGMSGGEQYF. CDR3 sequence (DNA): TGCGCCAGCAAAGACGGTATGTCAGGAGGCGAGCAGTACTTC.